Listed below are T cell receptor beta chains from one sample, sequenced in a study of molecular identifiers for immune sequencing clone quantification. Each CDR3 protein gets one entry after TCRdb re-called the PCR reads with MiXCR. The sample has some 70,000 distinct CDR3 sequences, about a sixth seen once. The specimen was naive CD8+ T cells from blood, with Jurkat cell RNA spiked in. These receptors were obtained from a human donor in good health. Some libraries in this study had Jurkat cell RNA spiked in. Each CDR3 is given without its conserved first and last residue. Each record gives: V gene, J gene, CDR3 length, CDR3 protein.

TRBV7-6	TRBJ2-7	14	ASSLVGERSSYEQY
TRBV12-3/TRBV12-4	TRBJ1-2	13	ASSLAGMAGDGYT
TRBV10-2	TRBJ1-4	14	ASSARDQASNEKLF
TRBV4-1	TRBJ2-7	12	ASSQPLGFREQY
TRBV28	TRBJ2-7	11	ASSLIAAYEQY
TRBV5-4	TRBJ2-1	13	ASSSGTGEYIEQF
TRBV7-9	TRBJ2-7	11	ASSLEMSYEQY
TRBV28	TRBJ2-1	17	ASSSPGAPSGRSYNEQF
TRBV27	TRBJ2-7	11	ASRPGTGYEQY
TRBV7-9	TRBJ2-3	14	ASTPPLTTSTDTQY
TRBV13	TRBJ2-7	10	ASSPSSYERY
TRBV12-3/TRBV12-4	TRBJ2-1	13	ASSHPAGGGYEQF
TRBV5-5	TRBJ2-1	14	ASSWFHAGGPNEQF
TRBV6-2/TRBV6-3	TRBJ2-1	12	ASSYSGLMGEQF
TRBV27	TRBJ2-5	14	ASSLGLYPRKETQY
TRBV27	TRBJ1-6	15	ASTTFQSGTDQSPLH
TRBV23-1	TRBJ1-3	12	ASLPKDSGNTIY
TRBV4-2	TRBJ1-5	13	ASSQQGASNQPQH
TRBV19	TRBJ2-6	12	ASWGESGANVLT
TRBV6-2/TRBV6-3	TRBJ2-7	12	ASSHSVGTYEQY
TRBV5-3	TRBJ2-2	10	ASSLLSGELF
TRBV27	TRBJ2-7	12	ASSPHPSSYEQY
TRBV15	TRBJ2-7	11	ATSKAGWTEQY
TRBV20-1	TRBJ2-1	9	SASTSYEQF
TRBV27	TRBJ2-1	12	ASSNRDSYNEQF
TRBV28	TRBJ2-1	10	ASSPVYNEQF
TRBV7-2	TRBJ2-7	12	ASSFSGSSYEQY
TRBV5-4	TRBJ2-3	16	ASSLVPGAGLDPDTQY
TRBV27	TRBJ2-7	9	ASSTGYEQY
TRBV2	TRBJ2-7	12	ASSEYLGSYERY
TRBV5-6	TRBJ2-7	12	ASSLVAGTYEQY
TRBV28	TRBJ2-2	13	ASSLRAGKTGELF
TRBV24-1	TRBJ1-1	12	ATSDMDRNTEAF
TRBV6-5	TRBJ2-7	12	ASSILLGSYEQY
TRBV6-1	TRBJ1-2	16	ASSETGTGGAKNYGYT
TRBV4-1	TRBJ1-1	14	ASSLPGGWGDTEAF
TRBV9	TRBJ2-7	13	ASSVFAGTNGEQY
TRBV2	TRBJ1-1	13	ASRTGGYLNTEAF
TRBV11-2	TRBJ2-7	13	ASSLVAGGTYEQY
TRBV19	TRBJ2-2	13	ASSMLDRNTGELF
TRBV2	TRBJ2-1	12	ASEAGGGYNEQF
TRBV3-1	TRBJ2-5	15	ASSQDLKVEGQETQY